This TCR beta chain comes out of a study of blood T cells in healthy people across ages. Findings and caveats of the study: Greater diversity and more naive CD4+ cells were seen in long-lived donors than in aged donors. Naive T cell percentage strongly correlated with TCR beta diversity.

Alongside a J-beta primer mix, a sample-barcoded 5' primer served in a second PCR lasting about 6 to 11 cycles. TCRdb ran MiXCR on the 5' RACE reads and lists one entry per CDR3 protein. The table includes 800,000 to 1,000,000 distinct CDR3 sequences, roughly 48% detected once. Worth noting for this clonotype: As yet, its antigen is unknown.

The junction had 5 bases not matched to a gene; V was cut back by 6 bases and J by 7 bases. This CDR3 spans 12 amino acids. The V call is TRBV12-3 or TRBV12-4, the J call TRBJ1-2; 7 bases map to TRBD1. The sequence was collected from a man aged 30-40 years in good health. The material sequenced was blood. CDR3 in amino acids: CASRSDRAGYTF. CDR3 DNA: TGTGCCAGCAGATCCGACAGGGCTGGCTACACCTTC.